Each of the 14 T cell receptor beta chains below was sequenced from the same sample in a study of cytomegalovirus exposure and HLA in healthy donors. 60 Vbeta and 13 Jbeta primers were used in PCR. Some clones are missing from TCRdb's copy, which holds only in-frame ones; the method was immunoSEQ multiplex PCR. The data hold about 160,000 clones, with around 80% observed a single time. Sequences were obtained from PBMCs. These receptors originate from a woman aged 45-59 years in good health and CMV-seropositive.

This chain uses TRBV7-3 with TRBJ2-3, with TRBD1 as a possible D gene (5 bases). Trimming removed 6 bases from V and 2 bases from J, with 15 bases in between. Germline V gene data show CDR1 as SGHTA and CDR2 as FQGTGA. This CDR3 has 15 amino acids. CDR3 sequence reads: CASRQGQFVTDTQYF. For the CDR3, the DNA is TGTGCCAGCAGGCAAGGACAATTCGTCACAGATACGCAGTATTTT.

The V and J genes are TRBV11-2 and TRBJ2-4; TRBD2 matches at 9 bases. Trimming took 5 bases from V and 0 from J; bases not matched to a gene: 14. The CDR3 is 19 amino acids. Germline V CDR1 and CDR2: SGHAT, FQNNGV. The CDR3 reads CASSPRTSAHPLAKNIQYF. DNA of the CDR3: TGTGCCAGCAGCCCAAGGACTAGCGCTCACCCCCTAGCCAAAAACATTCAGTACTTC.

The genes are TRBV7-2 and TRBJ1-1, with a possible D match to TRBD1 (5 bases). Germline V gene lookup returns CDR1 SGHTA and CDR2 FQGNSA. Deletions cut 1 base from V and 6 bases from J, with 9 bases between. The CDR3 consists of 13 residues. The CDR3 nucleotides read TGTGCCAGCAGCTTAGGAGAAGGGGCTGAAGCTTTCTTT. It is translated as CASSLGEGAEAFF.

V usage is TRBV5-1 and J usage is TRBJ1-1, with 8 positions matching TRBD1. CDR1 and CDR2 (germline): SGHRS, YFSETQ. The CDR3 is made up of 15 amino acids. J gave up 5 bases and V 3 bases, and 9 bases lay outside the gene matches. Written as DNA, the CDR3 is TGCGCCAGCAGCTCGGACGCAGGGGGCCGAACTGAAGCTTTCTTT. Translation: CASSSDAGGRTEAFF.

Details on this clone: One end of the junction is discordant with germline, which a read error may explain. The chain recombines TRBV7-9 with TRBJ1-4; D may be TRBD1 (5 bases). Germline V gives CDR1 SEHNR, CDR2 FQNEAQ (reference sequence). This CDR3 is built from 14 residues. The CDR3 DNA sequence: TGTTCCAGCAGCTCTCAGGGTATATGGGAAAAACTGTTTTTT. This sequence encodes CSSSSQGIWEKLFF.

The chain employs TRBV19 and TRBJ2-1, with D maybe TRBD1 (5 bases). Germline V gene lookup returns CDR1 LNHDA and CDR2 SQIVND (reference sequence). The CDR3 has 13 residues. Trimming took 3 bases from V and 8 from J, leaving 11 bases between them. The CDR3 here is CASSIRQTDEQFF. As DNA, the CDR3 is TGTGCCAGTAGTATTCGACAGACCGATGAGCAGTTCTTC.

This clone was found once. The chain recombines TRBV18 with TRBJ1-2; 8 bases are a match to TRBD1. The germline CDR1 and CDR2 sequences are KGHSH and LQKENI. The trim removed 3 bases at V and 8 bases at J, leaving 8 bases unmatched. This CDR3 spans 14 amino acids. The CDR3 DNA reads TGTGCCAGCTCACCCGAGCAGGGGGCGGGAGGCTACACCTTC. Translating gives CASSPEQGAGGYTF. The full variable domain, with the rest looked up from reference TRBV18 and TRBJ1-2, is NAGVMQNPRHLVRRRGQEARLRCSPMKGHSHVYWYRQLPEEGLKFMVYLQKENIIDESGMPKERFSAEFPKEGPSILRIQQVVRGDSAAYFCASSPEQGAGGYTFGSGTRLTVV.

V and J are TRBV19 and TRBJ1-4; D uncertain. Between the trimmed V and J ends, which lost 7 bases and 6 bases, there was a span of 15 bases. CDR1 and CDR2 from the germline V gene are LNHDA and SQIVND (reference sequence). The CDR3 totals 14 residues. The CDR3 sequence: CASIGVGRDEKLFF. Written as DNA, the CDR3 is TGTGCCAGTATTGGCGTGGGGAGGGATGAAAAACTGTTTTTT.

The chain couples TRBV7-2 to TRBJ2-7, with D possibly TRBD1 on 6 matching bases. CDR3 size: 13 residues. Deletions cut 5 bases from V and 3 bases from J, with 11 bases between. Germline loops: CDR1 SGHTA, CDR2 FQGNSA. CDR3 in DNA: TGTGCCAGCAGCCCGGGACAAAGCTACGAGCAGTACTTC. This gives the protein CASSPGQSYEQYF.

This clone was counted only a few times. This rearrangement joins TRBV9 to TRBJ2-5; D gene ambiguous. Germline CDR1 is SGDLS and CDR2 is YYNGEE. V dropped 0 bases and J dropped 3 bases, with 15 bases sitting between them. This CDR3 is built from 16 residues. The CDR3 DNA sequence: TGTGCCAGCAGCGTAGGAGGCCAGCCCTCGGAAGAGACCCAGTACTTC. This translates into CASSVGGQPSEETQYF.

The rearrangement uses TRBV7-3 and TRBJ1-1; the match to TRBD1 covers 9 bases. The CDR3 consists of 16 residues. Germline CDR1 and CDR2: SGHTA and FQGTGA. With V trimmed by 5 bases and J by 1 base, 8 bases remained unmatched. CDR3 DNA: TGTGCCAGCAGCCCATTACAGGGGGCCCAGAACACTGAAGCTTTCTTT. This gives the protein CASSPLQGAQNTEAFF.

The CDR3, as DNA: TGTGCCAGTATTAACCACAGGCGGCCCTACGAGCAGTACTTC. Its protein is CASINHRRPYEQYF. The rearrangement uses TRBV19 and TRBJ2-7; maybe TRBD1 (5 bases). Germline V gives CDR1 LNHDA, CDR2 SQIVND (reference sequence). The CDR3 contains 14 residues. The V end was cut by 7 bases, the J end by 2 bases, with 15 bases between.

The rearrangement uses TRBV5-4 and TRBJ1-1; D is unclear. V shed 0 bases and J shed 11 bases, with 14 bases lying between them. The CDR3 has 13 amino acids. CDR1 is SGHNT and CDR2 is YYREEE in the germline V gene (reference sequence). The DNA of the CDR3 is TGTGCCAGCAGCTTGGACAAGGAAACGGGGGCTTTCTTT. It is translated as CASSLDKETGAFF.

The rearrangement links TRBV19 to TRBJ2-3; 7 bases line up with TRBD1. Germline values: CDR1 LNHDA, CDR2 SQIVND (reference sequence). After removal of 4 bases from V and 3 bases from J, the junction contained 7 bases not matched to a gene. The CDR3 covers 15 residues. CDR3 amino acids: CASSKVQGITDTQYF. DNA of the CDR3: TGTGCCAGTAGTAAGGTACAGGGGATTACAGATACGCAGTATTTT.